The rows below give T cell receptor beta chains drawn from one sample of a study of blood T cells in healthy people across ages. Each CDR3 protein is one row after TCRdb ran MiXCR on the 5' RACE reads. Altogether more than 650,000 distinct CDR3 sequences are present, about 20% being singletons, with the ten largest covering approximately 20%. Sequencing was carried out using blood. The receptors originated from a man aged 65 to 79 in good health. Both conserved end residues are part of each CDR3. Each record gives: CDR3 protein, CDR3 DNA, clone size, D gene, J gene, V gene. The D gene is left open where the match is weak. Size tells how often a clone was seen (once, few, many) or the class of an expanded clone, and some rows leave it out.

CSATSSGRGPYNEQFF,TGCAGTGCTACATCTAGCGGGAGAGGCCCCTACAATGAGCAGTTCTTC,few,TRBD2,TRBJ2-1,TRBV20-1
CASSLFKNTEAFF,TGTGCCAGCAGTTTATTCAAGAACACTGAAGCTTTCTTT,.,.,TRBJ1-1,TRBV27
CASSQGGQPQHF,TGTGCCAGCAGTCAGGGTGGTCAGCCCCAGCATTTT,many,.,TRBJ1-5,TRBV14
CAISELSSGGSYNEQFF,TGTGCCATCAGTGAGTTGTCTAGCGGGGGGAGTTACAATGAGCAGTTCTTC,few,TRBD2,TRBJ2-1,TRBV10-3
CATRPTGGYNEQFF,TGTGCCACCAGACCAACAGGGGGTTACAATGAGCAGTTCTTC,many,TRBD1,TRBJ2-1,TRBV24-1
CASSEVRTSGRQYF,TGTGCCAGCAGTGAAGTCCGGACTAGCGGCCGACAGTACTTC,few,TRBD2,TRBJ2-5,TRBV6-1
CSARVFTSGGTDTQYF,TGCAGTGCTAGAGTGTTCACGAGCGGGGGAACAGATACGCAGTATTTT,.,TRBD2,TRBJ2-3,TRBV20-1
CASSSNTYEQYF,TGTGCCAGCAGCTCCAATACCTACGAGCAGTACTTC,.,.,TRBJ2-7,TRBV7-2
CASSTTGFYERCF,TGCGCCAGCAGTACGACAGGATTCTACGAGCGGTGCTTC,.,.,TRBJ2-7,TRBV5-1
CASSLGGALGSPLHF,TGTGCCAGCAGCTTAGGAGGGGCTTTAGGTTCACCTCTCCACTTT,.,.,TRBJ1-6,TRBV7-9
CAISETRDGAYEQYF,TGTGCCATCAGTGAGACCCGGGACGGTGCCTACGAGCAGTACTTC,few,.,TRBJ2-7,TRBV10-3
CSARAPPGPGAKNIQYF,TGCAGTGCTAGAGCCCCCCCGGGACCCGGAGCCAAAAACATTCAGTACTTC,once,.,TRBJ2-4,TRBV20-1
CASSPRATGANYGYTF,TGTGCCAGCAGCCCGAGAGCGACAGGAGCTAACTATGGCTACACCTTC,.,.,TRBJ1-2,TRBV3-1
CASSSWGRGGGYEQYF,TGTGCCAGCAGCTCCTGGGGTCGGGGAGGAGGCTACGAGCAGTACTTC,.,.,TRBJ2-7,TRBV28
CASSLKRGSYGYTF,TGTGCCAGCAGCTTGAAAAGGGGATCCTATGGCTACACCTTC,few,.,TRBJ1-2,TRBV14
CASSQDSKTSGIYNEQFF,TGCGCCAGCAGCCAAGATTCCAAGACTAGCGGGATCTACAATGAGCAGTTCTTC,few,TRBD2,TRBJ2-1,TRBV4-3
CASSLQGLGYTF,TGTGCCAGCAGTTTACAGGGTTTAGGCTACACCTTC,.,.,TRBJ1-2,TRBV28
CASSSLGGGATEAFF,TGTGCCAGCAGTTCCTTAGGGGGGGGTGCAACTGAAGCTTTCTTT,.,.,TRBJ1-1,TRBV6-5
CASSPSSITNYGYTF,TGCGCCAGCAGCCCTTCCTCAATTACTAACTATGGCTACACCTTC,.,.,TRBJ1-2,TRBV5-1
CASSLDSDSGANVLTF,TGTGCCAGCAGCCTGGACAGTGACTCTGGGGCCAACGTCCTGACTTTC,few,.,TRBJ2-6,TRBV7-2
CSARESPNTEAFF,TGCAGTGCTAGAGAGTCTCCGAACACTGAAGCTTTCTTT,many,.,TRBJ1-1,TRBV20-1
CASRGTGGNEQFF,TGTGCCAGTAGAGGGACAGGGGGCAATGAGCAGTTCTTC,.,TRBD1,TRBJ2-1,TRBV19